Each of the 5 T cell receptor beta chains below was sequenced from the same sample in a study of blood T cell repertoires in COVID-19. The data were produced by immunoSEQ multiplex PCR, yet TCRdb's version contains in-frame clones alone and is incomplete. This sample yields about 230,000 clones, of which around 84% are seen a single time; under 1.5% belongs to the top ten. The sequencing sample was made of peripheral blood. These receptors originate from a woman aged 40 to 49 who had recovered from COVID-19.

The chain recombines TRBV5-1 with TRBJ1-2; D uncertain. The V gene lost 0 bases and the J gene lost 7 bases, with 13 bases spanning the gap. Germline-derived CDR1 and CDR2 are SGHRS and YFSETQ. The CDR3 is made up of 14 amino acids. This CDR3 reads CASSLDRGTAGYTF. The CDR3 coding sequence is TGCGCCAGCAGCTTGGATCGGGGTACGGCTGGCTACACCTTC.

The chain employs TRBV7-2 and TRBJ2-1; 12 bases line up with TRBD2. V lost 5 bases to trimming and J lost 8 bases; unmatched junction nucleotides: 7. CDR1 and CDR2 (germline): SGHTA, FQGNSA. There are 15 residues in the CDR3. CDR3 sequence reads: CASSPRLAGEYEQFF. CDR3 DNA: TGTGCCAGCAGCCCAAGACTAGCGGGGGAGTATGAGCAGTTCTTC.

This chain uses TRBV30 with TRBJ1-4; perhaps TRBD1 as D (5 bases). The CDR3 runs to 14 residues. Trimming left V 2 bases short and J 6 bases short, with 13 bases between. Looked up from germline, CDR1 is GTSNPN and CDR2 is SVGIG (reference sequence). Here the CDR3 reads CAWSSGREDEKLFF. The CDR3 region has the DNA TGTGCCTGGAGTAGTGGCAGGGAGGATGAAAAACTGTTTTTT. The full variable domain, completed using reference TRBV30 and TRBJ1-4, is SQTIHQWPATLVQPVGSPLSLECTVEGTSNPNLYWYRQAAGRGLQLLFYSVGIGQISSEVPQNLSASRPQDRQFILSSKKLLLSDSGFYLCAWSSGREDEKLFFGSGTQLSVL.

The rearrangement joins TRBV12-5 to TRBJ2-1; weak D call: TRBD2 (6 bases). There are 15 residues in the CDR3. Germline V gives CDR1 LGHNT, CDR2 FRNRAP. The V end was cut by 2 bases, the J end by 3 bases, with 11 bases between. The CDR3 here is CASGLMGLSYNEQFF. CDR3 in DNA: TGTGCTAGTGGTTTGATGGGACTCAGCTACAATGAGCAGTTCTTC. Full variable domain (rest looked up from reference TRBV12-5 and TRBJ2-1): DARVTQTPRHKVTEMGQEVTMRCQPILGHNTVFWYRQTMMQGLELLAYFRNRAPLDDSGMPKDRFSAEMPDATLATLKIQPSEPRDSAVYFCASGLMGLSYNEQFFGPGTRLTVL.

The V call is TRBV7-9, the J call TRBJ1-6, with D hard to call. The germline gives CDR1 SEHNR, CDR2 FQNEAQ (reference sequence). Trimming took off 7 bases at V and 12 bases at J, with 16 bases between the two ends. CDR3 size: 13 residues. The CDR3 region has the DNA TGTGCCAGCAACCCTCCCCAGGAAAAACCCCTCCACTTT. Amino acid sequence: CASNPPQEKPLHF. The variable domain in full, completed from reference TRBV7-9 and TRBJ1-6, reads DTGVSQNPRHKITKRGQNVTFRCDPISEHNRLYWYRQTLGQGPEFLTYFQNEAQLEKSRLLSDRFSAERPKGSFSTLEIQRTEQGDSAMYLCASNPPQEKPLHFGNGTRLTVT.